Shown below are 12 T cell receptor beta chains from a single sample sequenced in a study of CD8 T cells in ankylosing spondylitis. Findings of the study overall: The study identified a TCR beta motif of roughly eight highly homologous variants that appeared characteristic of ankylosing spondylitis blood.

TCRdb processed the 5' RACE reads anew with MiXCR; each CDR3 protein has one entry. The sample lists about 700,000 distinct CDR3 sequences; around 20% were seen once. These receptors' targets are unknown. The sequenced material came from blood, either unsorted or a sorted T cell fraction (not recorded which). The receptors here all came from a male donor with ankylosing spondylitis.

This rearrangement joins TRBV12-3 or TRBV12-4 to TRBJ2-3; D is tentatively TRBD1 or TRBD2 (5 bases each). The CDR3 length is 16 residues. V was pared by 5 bases and J by 3 bases, with 18 bases between. CDR3 sequence reads: CASSGGGRADTDTQYF. CDR3 nucleotides: TGTGCCAGCAGTGGTGGGGGAAGGGCTGATACAGATACGCAGTATTTT.

The chain has TRBV6-2 or TRBV6-3 and TRBJ2-7; possibly TRBD2 for D (5 bases). Trimming removed 0 bases from V and 0 bases from J, with 9 bases in between. This CDR3 spans 15 amino acids. The germline V gene encodes CDR1 MNHEY and CDR2 SVGEGT. Written as DNA, the CDR3 is TGTGCCAGCAGTTACTCGATTGGGAGCTCCTACGAGCAGTACTTC. Protein product: CASSYSIGSSYEQYF.

This clonotype was counted only a few times. This sequence joins TRBV18 and TRBJ1-2; D ambiguous. The length of the CDR3 is 13 residues. Trimming removed 3 bases at V and 7 bases at J, with 12 bases between. Germline CDR1 KGHSH, CDR2 LQKENI. The CDR3 reads CASSPSTEAGYTF. The CDR3, as DNA: TGTGCCAGCTCACCCTCAACGGAGGCTGGCTACACCTTC.

This clonotype has just a few counts. The chain has TRBV7-9 and TRBJ1-4; 7 bases agree with TRBD1. The CDR3 consists of 15 residues. The junction had 3 bases not matched to a gene; V was cut back by 1 base and J by 4 bases. CDR1 SEHNR and CDR2 FQNEAQ come from the germline V gene (reference sequence). The CDR3 sequence is CASSLGQGLNEKLFF. The CDR3, as DNA: TGTGCCAGCAGCTTAGGACAGGGACTTAATGAAAAACTGTTTTTT.

The V call is TRBV7-9, the J call TRBJ1-4; unclear D gene. The V end was cut by 8 bases, the J end by 5 bases, with 12 bases between. The CDR3 spans 13 residues. The germline CDR1 and CDR2 sequences are SEHNR and FQNEAQ (reference sequence). CDR3 coding DNA: TGTGCCAGCGCCCCGACGGGCAATGAAAAACTGTTTTTT. Translating gives CASAPTGNEKLFF.

This chain joins TRBV19 and TRBJ1-5, with a tentative D call TRBD1 (5 bases). V gave up 4 bases and J gave up 5 bases, with 18 bases separating them. The CDR3 runs to 16 residues. CDR1 is LNHDA and CDR2 is SQIVND in the germline V gene (reference sequence). The CDR3: CASSSDSAVGYQPQHF. The CDR3 bases are TGTGCCAGTAGTAGCGACAGTGCCGTGGGGTATCAGCCCCAGCATTTT.

The V and J genes are TRBV12-3 or TRBV12-4 and TRBJ2-3; D unresolved. This CDR3 region has 14 residues. Trimming took 5 bases from V and 4 from J, leaving 13 bases between them. The DNA of the CDR3 is TGTGCCAGCAGTAGATCCTGGGTCTCAGATACGCAGTATTTT. Residues: CASSRSWVSDTQYF.

The chain uses TRBV2 and TRBJ2-2; 11 nucleotides agree with TRBD2. From germline, CDR1 is SNHLY and CDR2 FYNNEI. The CDR3 spans 18 residues. Trimming took 5 bases from V and 7 from J; bases not matched to a gene: 15. The CDR3 region is CASSPLLAGDPWGGELFF. The CDR3 coding sequence is TGTGCCAGCAGTCCCCTACTAGCGGGGGACCCTTGGGGCGGGGAGCTGTTTTTT.

The V and J genes are TRBV20-1 and TRBJ2-3; 11 bases match TRBD2. The J segment lost 3 bases and the V segment lost 4 bases, leaving 3 bases of the junction unmatched. The CDR3 has 14 amino acids. Germline assignment: CDR1 DFQATT and CDR2 SNEGSKA (reference sequence). The CDR3 is CSANRLAGTDTQYF. CDR3 DNA sequence: TGCAGTGCTAACAGACTAGCGGGGACAGATACGCAGTATTTT.

The V call is TRBV6-1, the J call TRBJ2-2; 8 bases match TRBD2. CDR1 and CDR2 (germline): MNHNS, SASEGT. The CDR3 has 17 amino acids. The trim removed 6 bases at V and 0 bases at J, leaving 9 bases unmatched. The chain's CDR3 is CASSSAGGPPNTGELFF. CDR3 coding DNA: TGTGCCAGCAGCTCCGCGGGGGGACCTCCGAACACCGGGGAGCTGTTTTTT.

This clonotype was detected once. This chain joins TRBV7-2 and TRBJ1-1; no firm D call. The length of the CDR3 is 12 residues. Germline loops: CDR1 SGHTA, CDR2 FQGNSA. The V end lost 2 bases, the J end lost 7 bases, and 8 bases lay between the germline ends. The CDR3 here is CASSLTSGEAFF. CDR3 in DNA: TGTGCCAGCAGCTTAACGTCGGGTGAAGCTTTCTTT.

This clonotype was seen only a few times. V and J are TRBV3-1 and TRBJ2-5; 7 positions match TRBD2. In germline, CDR1 is LGHDT, CDR2 YNNKEL (reference sequence). The trim removed 1 base at V and 5 bases at J, leaving 7 bases unmatched. This CDR3 comprises 15 residues. CDR3 coding DNA: TGTGCCAGCAGCCAAGTATCGGGAGGAGCGGAGACCCAGTACTTC. Its protein product is CASSQVSGGAETQYF.